The present entry profiles one T cell receptor (beta chain) with its context. Its antigen specificity is not known. Base qualities are not provided; no much larger clone lies one nucleotide away. TCRbeta CDR3 regions were sequenced with the immunoSEQ Assay. After extraction, genomic DNA underwent amplification by bias-controlled multiplex PCR, followed by high-throughput sequencing. The original methods were these. To quantify the absolute abundance of every unique TCRbeta CDR3 region, sequences were collapsed and filtered. T cell fraction was estimated by normalization of TCRbeta template counts to usable DNA, with usable DNA being measured through amplification of reference genes present in all nucleated cells. Repertoire TCRs were annotated as SARS-CoV-2-specific by exact matching of V gene, CDR3 amino acid sequence and J gene to a known reactive TCR set. The reference SARS-CoV-2 TCR set was derived from MIRA and filtered for enrichment in COVID-19-positive ImmuneCODE repertoires, a step that removed public or cross-reactive TCRs. Using the MIRA antigens, annotated TCRs were further analysed by specific ORF or by position within an ORF. Breadth was defined as the number of annotated unique rearrangements divided by the total number of unique productive rearrangements, and depth was defined as the summed frequency of the annotated unique rearrangements. TCR breadth was compared between groups using two-sided Wilcoxon rank-sum tests. TCRdb carries this immuneACCESS record with in-frame sequences only. Its versions omit some clonotypes, under half of them owing to an unresolved V gene in the studies checked, with the rest unexplained. The DNA gave D and trimming, while V, J and clone size come from that table. Across this sample there are roughly 680,000 clones, with roughly nine tenths seen only once. In total, the top ten clones hold roughly 1.5% of the sample.

V ends up 5 bases short and J 3 bases short, with an unmatched junction base count of 6. The CDR3 contains 14 residues, cysteine and phenylalanine counted. Solely the CDR3 DNA is kept, with 42 bases framed from the first base. CDR1 and CDR2, looked up from the germline V gene, are SGHVS and FQNEAQ. This record belongs to a study of Ad26.COV2.S vaccination and SARS-CoV-2 variants (dated by TCRdb to 2020 to 2022). As for the study more broadly: Vaccine-arm donors were drawn from COV1001, a multicentre, randomized, double-blind, placebo-controlled phase I-IIa trial of Ad26.COV2.S in healthy adults. TCRbeta repertoire sequencing served as the tool for gauging how specific and how broad the SARS-CoV-2-reactive T cell receptors were following Ad26.COV2.S vaccination. A total of 32 samples were included in the TCR-sequenced set, comprising around 19 Ad26.COV2.S vaccine recipients, 5 placebo recipients and 8 SARS-CoV-2 convalescent individuals. Trial participants were randomized into five groups of five, in which low-dose or high-dose Ad26.COV2.S was given once or twice, or placebo was given on both occasions. Ad26.COV2.S was administered intramuscularly at 5 x 10^10 or 1 x 10^11 viral particles, either as a single shot or as two shots given 56 days apart. Throughout the experiments and outcome assessment, investigators stayed blinded to trial group allocation.

Paper-wide results and their limitations: After vaccination, substantial breadth of spike-specific CD8+ and CD4+ T cell responses was reported. The study lacked the statistical power to compare responses across vaccine doses or regimens. It was noted by the authors that total T cell responses may have been underestimated by the TCR breadth and depth analyses. Vaccine and placebo recipients had comparable non-spike TCR breadth, which fits with the vaccine containing only spike. Spike-specific TCR breadth was higher in Ad26.COV2.S recipients than in placebo recipients (P = 0.0014).

Per the publication, the treatment or condition label means: some 20 received Ad26.COV2.S at low or high dose, single or two shots; about 5 received placebo; per-sample allocation not given. For vaccine and placebo recipients, repertoires were sequenced using samples collected on day 63 after the first injection. In Cohort 1b, 25 adults aged 18-55 years were enrolled at a single site in Boston, USA, between 29 July and 7 August 2020. Ad26.COV2.S consisted of a replication-incompetent adenovirus type 26 vector by which a prefusion-stabilized SARS-CoV-2 spike protein from the original Wuhan strain was expressed.

The chain joins TRBV7-8 to TRBJ2-7, with 8 middle bases fitting TRBD1. The receptor was derived from a person aged 18-65 years who received the Ad26.COV2.S COVID-19 vaccine or a placebo. Sequencing used peripheral blood, obtained in a trial of Ad26.COV2.S vaccine versus placebo. The DNA sequence is as follows: TGTGCCAGCAGCAGCAGGACAGGGAGCTACGAGCAGTACTTC. Its protein reads: CASSSRTGSYEQYF. Reference TRBV7-8 and TRBJ2-7 genes cover what lies past the CDR3, so the full variable domain is GAGVSQSPRYKVAKRGQDVALRCDPISGHVSLFWYQQALGQGPEFLTYFQNEAQLDKSGLPSDRFFAERPEGSVSTLKIQRTQQEDSAVYLCASSSRTGSYEQYFGPGTRLTVT.